This entry concerns a single T cell receptor (beta chain). The sample holds one count of this clone. The antigen it recognizes is unknown. Base-call qualities are not available, and no considerably larger clone is one nucleotide away. The entire amount of isolated RNA was reverse transcribed using the High Capacity cDNA Reverse Transcription Kit, so the sequenced TCRB transcripts were expressed ones. Naive, central memory and regulatory T cell samples underwent deep immunoSEQ sequencing, averaging around 4 million total reads per sample. Sorted cells were lysed in RLT buffer, and RNA was extracted using DNase-treated RNeasy Micro or Mini kits according to cell number. To prevent cross-contamination, each cell subset was processed individually, whereas patient and healthy donor samples were processed jointly. The immunoSEQ multiplex PCR was used to amplify TCRB sequences from cDNA, generating 87-bp fragments that spanned the CDR3 region. Sequencing of the amplicons was done on the Illumina HiSeq platform. The authors processed their data as follows. Synthetic template baselines were used to correct PCR bias computationally, reads within Hamming distance 2 were collapsed, and singletons that could not be merged were discarded. Reads were aligned to IMGT to assign V, D and J genes, CDR3 length, and insertions or deletions at six rearrangement sites. Clonotype counts were normalized to sorted cell number within each subset before computing true diversity and Gini coefficients with the tcR R package. The overlap coefficient, calculated on TCRB nucleotide sequences, was used to quantify repertoire sharing. Not all clones reach the TCRdb copy of this immuneACCESS table, which keeps in-frame sequences only. Checked studies attribute under half of the gap to unresolved V genes and leave the rest unexplained. That table supplies the V and J calls and clone size; D and trimming were determined from the DNA. The sample contains some 150,000 clones, about 51% of them found a single time. Together, the top ten hold under 0.45% of the sample.

This record belongs to a study of beta chain features in type 1 diabetes (dated 2018 in TCRdb). With regard to the full study: Patients and healthy donors did not differ in mean age, gender distribution, total cell number or subset yield. A total of some 110 million sorted cells were examined across all samples, and a strong correlation was observed between cell number per subset and RNA yield. The study compared the TCRB repertoires of sorted circulating CD4+ T cell subsets in recently diagnosed type 1 diabetes patients with those in matched healthy donors. Naive and central memory subsets were obtained from all 30 or so donors, but regulatory and stem cell-like memory subsets were isolated from only 8 patients and about 8 healthy donors.

Via the germline V gene (reference sequence), CDR1 is MNHEY and CDR2 SMNVEV. V loses 8 bases, J loses 1 base, and the germline ends lie 15 bases apart. The CDR3 holds 15 amino acids from the cysteine to the phenylalanine. The read is trimmed to its CDR3 DNA, 45 bases read in frame from base 1. A single peripheral blood draw of around 100 mL on average was collected from each donor into heparinised tubes. A BD FACSAria II was used to sort naive, central memory, regulatory and stem cell-like memory CD4+ T cells with a panel that included CD45RO, CCR7, CD25, CD127, CD95 and CD27. Purity was above 95% for every sorted population. Right away, PBMCs were isolated by Lymphoprep density gradient centrifugation and were stained directly, with no culture step. To minimize batch effects, samples were stained and sorted in pairs, one healthy donor with one patient per experiment. The full study reports these points: In all four CD4+ subsets, TCRB CDR3 length was moderately but significantly shorter in type 1 diabetes patients. Only small numbers of individuals were included in the HLA sub-analyses, which left unresolved whether HLA type had any influence on TCRB rearrangement. Patients with type 1 diabetes made fewer insertions and deleted more nucleotides at VDJ recombination sites, implying thymic rearrangement abnormalities. Because cDNA rather than genomic DNA was sequenced, highly expressing activated cells could have been over-represented, although no difference in activation and CD3 levels was found between groups. Shorter templates might be favored by PCR, yet because patient and control samples were amplified and corrected together, any such skew would affect both groups equally. Naive, central memory and regulatory TCRB repertoires appeared more similar among patients than among healthy donors.

The sequence was obtained from a man between 18 and 29 years old in good health. The chain uses TRBV27 and TRBJ1-5, with the D gene call left open. The sequenced material came from Tregs from blood. In the paper's terms, the cell subset or site label means: regulatory CD4+ T cells. The DNA reads TGTGCCAGCGCTCTGAGGTCTCGGAGCAATCAGCCCCAGCATTTT. Its product reads: CASALRSRSNQPQHF.